This T cell receptor beta chain was documented in a study of molecular identifiers for immune sequencing clone quantification. Whole-study results and caveats: Sizes of highly expanded clones could be underestimated through identical TCRs sharing a barcode.

The CDR3 extends over 14 amino acids. Trimming at V came to 1 base and at J to 4 bases, leaving 7 bases not matched to a gene. Per germline, CDR1 DFQATT and CDR2 SNEGSKA (reference sequence). This clonotype was counted at least ten times. Its antigen is unknown. For bulk TCR libraries, previously described methods and listed TCR primers were used. Using its own MiXCR run on the PCR reads, TCRdb lists one record per CDR3 protein. The repertoire holds about 65,000 distinct CDR3 sequences, with 15% to 20% as singletons. This chain uses TRBV20-1 with TRBJ2-7; TRBD1 matches 7 bases. The sequence came from a human donor in good health. Some libraries in this study had Jurkat cell RNA spiked in. Material: naive CD8+ T cells from blood, with Jurkat cell RNA spiked in. Subset defined: FACS-sorted CD8+CD4-CCR7+CD45RA+ naive T cells. The CDR3 bases are TGCAGTGCTAGAGTCCCTACAGGGGCTTACGAGCAGTACTTC. Amino acid sequence: CSARVPTGAYEQYF.